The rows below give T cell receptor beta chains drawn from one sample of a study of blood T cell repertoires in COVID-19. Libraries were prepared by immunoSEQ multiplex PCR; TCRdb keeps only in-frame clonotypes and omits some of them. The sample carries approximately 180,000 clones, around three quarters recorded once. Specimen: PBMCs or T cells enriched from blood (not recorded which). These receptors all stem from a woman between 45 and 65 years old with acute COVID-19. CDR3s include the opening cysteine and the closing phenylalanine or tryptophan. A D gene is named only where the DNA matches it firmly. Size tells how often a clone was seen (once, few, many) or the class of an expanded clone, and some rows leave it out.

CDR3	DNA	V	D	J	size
CASRLAGGSYNEQFF	TGTGCCAGTAGGCTAGCGGGGGGGTCCTACAATGAGCAGTTCTTC	TRBV19	TRBD2	TRBJ2-1	few
CASSTSVGPLHF	TGTGCCAGCAGCACTTCCGTCGGGCCCCTCCACTTT	TRBV9	NA	TRBJ1-6	NA
CASSLRLTGTGANVLTF	TGTGCCAGCAGCTTGCGGCTCACAGGGACTGGGGCCAACGTCCTGACTTTC	TRBV5-5	NA	TRBJ2-6	NA
CASSTVGLGEPQHF	TGTGCCAGCAGCACTGTAGGGCTGGGAGAGCCCCAGCATTTT	TRBV28	NA	TRBJ1-5	once
CASSGGTGVSEPQHF	TGTGCCAGCAGCGGCGGGACAGGCGTTTCAGAGCCCCAGCATTTT	TRBV5-6	TRBD1	TRBJ1-5	few
CASTPGGGSGANVLTF	TGCGCCAGCACGCCCGGGGGGGGTTCTGGGGCCAACGTCCTGACTTTC	TRBV10-2	TRBD2	TRBJ2-6	NA
CASSKDGQGAVGYTF	TGTGCCAGCAGTAAGGATGGGCAGGGGGCGGTTGGCTACACCTTC	TRBV6-5	TRBD1	TRBJ1-2	NA
CAWKEGSNQPQHF	TGTGCCTGGAAGGAGGGTTCCAATCAGCCCCAGCATTTT	TRBV30	NA	TRBJ1-5	NA
CASSFSGQGKNQPQHF	TGTGCCAGCAGTTTTTCTGGACAGGGAAAGAATCAGCCCCAGCATTTT	TRBV28	TRBD1	TRBJ1-5	NA
CASSVTGGNSPLHF	TGTGCCAGCAGTGTAACAGGGGGGAATTCACCCCTCCACTTT	TRBV7-9	TRBD1	TRBJ1-6	NA
CASSFYRGFNTGELFF	TGTGCCAGCAGTTTCTACAGGGGATTTAACACCGGGGAGCTGTTTTTT	TRBV6-2/TRBV6-3	TRBD1	TRBJ2-2	NA
CASSLASLNTEAFF	TGTGCCAGCAGTTTAGCCAGTCTGAACACTGAAGCTTTCTTT	TRBV28	NA	TRBJ1-1	once
CARQRTGELFF	TGCGCCAGGCAGCGAACCGGGGAGCTGTTTTTT	TRBV23-1	NA	TRBJ2-2	NA
CASSSDRGHTTGELFF	TGTGCCAGCAGCTCCGACAGGGGGCATACCACCGGGGAGCTGTTTTTT	TRBV5-8	TRBD1	TRBJ2-2	NA
CASSPGPGDTIYF	TGTGCCAGCAGCCCGGGCCCGGGGGACACCATATATTTT	TRBV21-1	NA	TRBJ1-3	NA